This TCR beta chain was identified during a study of T cell repertoires in cytomegalovirus infection. Study-wide background: Public TCR beta signatures marked donors with CMV infection and the matching HLA.

Regarding the study as a whole: Dominating the ex vivo response were HLA-C-restricted CMV-specific TCR beta clonotypes. There were carriers of CMV plus the relevant HLA, and cumulative public TCR beta family frequency identified them.

CDR3 size: 13 residues. Germline assignment: CDR1 MNHEY and CDR2 SVGEGT. V shed 10 bases and J 3 bases; nucleotides not matched to a gene: 4. As to this clonotype: Its target is unknown.

Each CDR3 protein is one row after TCRdb ran MiXCR on the reads. The profile shows under 200,000 distinct CDR3 sequences, approximately 17% of them singletons. The source material was CD8+ T cells from PBMCs. The TCR comes from a human donor in good health (CMV status not recorded). Some clones in this sample may be carry-over from other donors' samples. This rearrangement joins TRBV6-2 or TRBV6-3 to TRBJ2-1; 9 positions agree with TRBD2. The CDR3 loop is CATLAGDYNEQFF. CDR3 DNA: TGTGCCACTTTAGCGGGGGACTACAATGAGCAGTTCTTC.